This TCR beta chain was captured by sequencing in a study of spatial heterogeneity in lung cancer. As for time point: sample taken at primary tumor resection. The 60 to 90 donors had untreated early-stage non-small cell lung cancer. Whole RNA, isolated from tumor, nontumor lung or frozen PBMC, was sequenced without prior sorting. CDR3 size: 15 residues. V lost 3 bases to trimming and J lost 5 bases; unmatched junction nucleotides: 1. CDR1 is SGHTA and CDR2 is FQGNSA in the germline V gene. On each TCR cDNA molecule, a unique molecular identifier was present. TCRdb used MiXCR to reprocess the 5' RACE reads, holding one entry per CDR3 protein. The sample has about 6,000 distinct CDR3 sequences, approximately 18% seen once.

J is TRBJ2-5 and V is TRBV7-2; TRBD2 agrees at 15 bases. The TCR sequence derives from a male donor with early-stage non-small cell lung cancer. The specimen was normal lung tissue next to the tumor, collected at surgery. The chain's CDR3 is CASSFGLAGGETQYF. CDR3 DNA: TGTGCCAGCAGCTTCGGACTAGCGGGAGGGGAGACCCAGTACTTC.